This TCR beta chain comes out of a study of identical twins. This clonotype was seen ten or more times. The antigen is not known. One entry per CDR3 protein results from TCRdb running MiXCR on the 5' RACE reads. In the table there are 400,000 to 650,000 distinct CDR3 sequences, 22% of which are singletons. Findings of the study overall: Out-of-frame alpha sequences common to twins were enriched for low generation probability.

Trimming took off 4 bases at V and 8 bases at J, with 15 bases between the two ends. This CDR3 is 14 amino acids long. These same data were also listed under a study on T cells expressing NK-cell markers. From that paper: According to the study, TCR beta repertoires originated from sorted CD3+CD56+NKG2C+, CD3+CD56+NKG2C- and CD3+CD56-NKG2C+ T cells. In the group of eight sequenced donors, seven were HCMV-seropositive and one was seronegative. Also leading the CD3+CD56-NKG2C+ fraction in a few donors were these clonotypes.

The material sequenced was CD4+ T cells sorted from blood. The TCR originated in a woman younger than 30 in good health. The genes are TRBV12-3 or TRBV12-4 and TRBJ2-1, with D perhaps TRBD2 (6 bases). CDR3 coding DNA: TGTGCCAGCAGTTATGGCGGGGATGCACATGAGCAGTTCTTC. Its protein is CASSYGGDAHEQFF.